The 17 T cell receptor beta chains below all came from one sample that was sequenced in a study of control samples from healthy donors and cancer patients. Using immunoSEQ multiplex PCR, the repertoire was profiled, and TCRdb retains in-frame clones only, with some absent. The table includes roughly 88,000 clones, 91% detected once. The sequencing input was blood. The receptors come from a man aged 45-65 years in good health.

This clone was found once. The chain uses TRBV25-1 and TRBJ2-4, with no clear D. CDR3 size: 11 residues. CDR1 is MGHDK, CDR2 SYGVNS, per germline. Trimming stripped 2 bases from V and 6 bases from J, with 2 bases between. The CDR3 region is CASSEGNIQYF. The CDR3 DNA reads TGTGCCAGCAGTGAAGGAAACATTCAGTACTTC.

The V call is TRBV30, the J call TRBJ2-1; possible D gene TRBD2, 7 bases. Germline CDR1 GTSNPN, CDR2 SVGIG (reference sequence). The CDR3 runs to 18 residues. V lost 5 bases and J lost 0, with 23 bases in between. This CDR3 is CAWGGEPDRSRSYNEQFF. The CDR3 nucleotides are TGTGCCTGGGGGGGGGAGCCAGACAGGTCCCGCTCCTACAATGAGCAGTTCTTC. Full variable domain (remainder filled in from reference TRBV30 and TRBJ2-1): SQTIHQWPATLVQPVGSPLSLECTVEGTSNPNLYWYRQAAGRGLQLLFYSVGIGQISSEVPQNLSASRPQDRQFILSSKKLLLSDSGFYLCAWGGEPDRSRSYNEQFFGPGTRLTVL.

This clone showed up just once. The chain has TRBV28 and TRBJ1-2, with 7 bases aligning to TRBD1. The V gene end was trimmed by 7 bases and the J gene end by 5 bases; junction bases not matched to a gene: 7. The CDR3 has 13 amino acids. In germline, CDR1 is MDHEN, CDR2 SYDVKM. The DNA for the CDR3 is TGTGCCAGCACAAGGACAGGCGATTATGGCTACACCTTC. This encodes CASTRTGDYGYTF.

The V and J genes are TRBV6-5 and TRBJ1-2; perhaps TRBD1 as D (6 bases). Germline loops: CDR1 MNHEY, CDR2 SVGAGI. This CDR3 region has 13 residues. The germline V and J ends were trimmed by 6 bases and 8 bases, with 16 bases remaining between them. This CDR3 reads CASSGPGGGGYTF. The CDR3 region has the DNA TGTGCCAGCAGCGGCCCGGGGGGCGGGGGCTACACCTTC.

V gene TRBV5-6 combines with J gene TRBJ1-4; no reliable D call. The germline V gene has CDR1 SGHDT and CDR2 YYEEEE. With 0 bases removed from V and 5 bases from J, the gap between germline ends came to 5 bases. The CDR3 consists of 13 residues. The CDR3 here is CASSLGENEKLFF. The CDR3 DNA is TGTGCCAGCAGCTTGGGGGAGAATGAAAAACTGTTTTTT.

The chain employs TRBV5-1 and TRBJ1-1; D is undetermined. The V gene lost 4 bases and the J gene lost 1 base, with 11 bases spanning the gap. Germline V gene lookup returns CDR1 SGHRS and CDR2 YFSETQ. CDR3 length equals 14 residues. CDR3 loop: CASSPDGANTEAFF. In nucleotides, the CDR3 is TGCGCCAGCAGCCCCGACGGAGCGAACACTGAAGCTTTCTTT.

CDR3 nucleotide sequence: TGTGCCAGCAGTTCTCAGGGGGGTGGTGGCTACACCTTC. This encodes CASSSQGGGGYTF. This chain connects TRBV2 to TRBJ1-2; 7 positions match TRBD1. The CDR3 has 13 amino acids. V gave up 5 bases and J gave up 7 bases; unmatched junction bases: 7. Germline V gene sequence: CDR1 SNHLY, CDR2 FYNNEI.

This clone was seen just once. J is TRBJ2-3 and V is TRBV12-3 or TRBV12-4; no firm D call. The V end was cut by 6 bases, the J end by 5 bases, with 6 bases between. The CDR3 extends over 11 amino acids. This CDR3 is CASRTGDTQYF. In DNA, the CDR3 is TGTGCCAGCAGGACCGGAGATACGCAGTATTTT.

V and J are TRBV15 and TRBJ1-5; no reliable D call. The CDR3 totals 14 residues. Germline CDR1 and CDR2: LNHNV and YYDKDF (reference sequence). The V and J ends lost 3 bases and 0 bases respectively, with 6 bases between them. The CDR3 nucleotides are TGTGCCACCAGCAGTGGGTCTAGCAATCAGCCCCAGCATTTT. This translates into CATSSGSSNQPQHF.

This clone was recorded only once. The genes are TRBV18 and TRBJ1-4, with 9 positions matching TRBD1. V trimming: 3 bases; J trimming: 0 bases; junction bases outside the gene matches: 5. The germline V gene encodes CDR1 KGHSH and CDR2 LQKENI. This CDR3 has 17 residues. For the CDR3, the DNA is TGTGCCAGCTCACCCGGGACAGGGTTTGCAACTAATGAAAAACTGTTTTTT. Its translation: CASSPGTGFATNEKLFF.

The chain is built from TRBV7-9 and TRBJ2-6, with 10 bases lining up with TRBD2. The CDR3 runs to 19 residues. CDR1 SEHNR and CDR2 FQNEAQ come from the germline V gene (reference sequence). V was clipped by 4 bases and J by 0 bases; unmatched bases: 9. The CDR3 DNA sequence: TGTGCCAGCAGCTCCAAGCGACTAGCGGGTTCCTCTGGGGCCAACGTCCTGACTTTC. Its protein product is CASSSKRLAGSSGANVLTF.

The V gene is TRBV30, the J gene TRBJ1-6; no clear D gene. The CDR3 consists of 13 residues. Germline CDR1 is GTSNPN and CDR2 is SVGIG (reference sequence). The V end was cut by 1 base, the J end by 11 bases, with 12 bases between. The CDR3, as DNA: TGTGCCTGGAGTGAAGCCGGAGGAACACCCCTCCACTTT. Translation: CAWSEAGGTPLHF.

CDR3 coding DNA: TGTGCCAGCAGTGTATCGCGGAAGCGGGGGGCGAACAATGAGCAGTTCTTC. Its protein is CASSVSRKRGANNEQFF. The V call is TRBV2, the J call TRBJ2-1; TRBD2 matches at 9 bases. The CDR3 spans 17 residues. J lost 5 bases, V lost 4 bases, and 12 bases had no gene match. Germline V CDR1 and CDR2: SNHLY, FYNNEI.

CDR3 DNA sequence: TGCGCCAGCAGCTTGCAGGGGGATGGCACCGGGGAGCTGTTTTTT. It encodes CASSLQGDGTGELFF. This chain connects TRBV5-1 to TRBJ2-2, with 7 bases aligning to TRBD1. This CDR3 contains 15 residues. Germline CDR1 and CDR2: SGHRS and YFSETQ. The V and J ends lost 1 base and 4 bases, in that order; junction bases with no gene match: 4.

This clone appeared a single time. The CDR3 spells CASRSTRVEEQYF. CDR3 sequence (DNA): TGTGCCAGCAGGTCGACTAGGGTGGAGGAGCAGTACTTC. The chain combines TRBV6-5 with TRBJ2-7, with D possibly TRBD2 on 6 matching bases. CDR1 is MNHEY and CDR2 is SVGAGI in the germline V gene. V lost 6 bases and J 7 bases, leaving 16 bases between the germline ends. This CDR3 has 13 amino acids.

The chain uses TRBV5-1 and TRBJ1-2; D not certain. This CDR3 has 14 amino acids. CDR1 is SGHRS, CDR2 YFSETQ, per germline. V lost 6 bases, J lost 0 bases, and 12 bases lay in between. The CDR3 DNA follows: TGCGCCAGCACCCAGGACGGCACTAACTATGGCTACACCTTC. Protein: CASTQDGTNYGYTF.

The rearrangement links TRBV19 to TRBJ1-5, with D perhaps matching TRBD1 (5 bases). V lost 1 base and J 6 bases, leaving 16 bases between the germline ends. CDR1 is LNHDA and CDR2 is SQIVND in the germline V gene (reference sequence). The CDR3 has 16 amino acids. This chain's CDR3 is CASSIVSAGSGQPQHF. DNA for the CDR3: TGTGCCAGTAGTATAGTGTCCGCAGGGTCGGGTCAGCCCCAGCATTTT.